This T cell receptor (beta chain) was profiled in a study of T-cell memory formation after mild COVID-19 (dated by TCRdb to about 2021). In the study overall: TCR sequence clusters from the two donors were found to be largely donor specific. Two young, previously healthy adult volunteers, one female and one male, were included in the cohort. T-cell clones expanding and contracting after mild COVID-19 in a couple of donors were tracked by longitudinal TCRalpha and TCRbeta repertoire sequencing. Beyond this particular receptor, the publication reports: Whether the second-wave clones peaking on day 37 were SARS-CoV-2 specific was not confirmed. Contracting CD4+ clones were found mainly in CM and EM memory subsets, while CD8+ clones were enriched in EMRA. The study covered only a couple of mild cases, and larger cohorts including severe cases with pre-infection samples were considered necessary. From day 15 to 85, contracting clones showed balanced CD4/CD8 phenotypes, whereas a second wave of clones that expanded from day 15 to 37 leaned towards CD4+. Some responding clones were detected in pre-infection memory, suggesting pre-existing cross-reactive memory T cells joined the SARS-CoV-2 response.

Ficoll-Paque density gradient centrifugation was the method used to isolate PBMCs. Notes on this clonotype: Its antigen is not yet known. No qualities accompany the bases; no much larger clone lies one base away.

Sequenced on an Illumina NovaSeq 6000. cDNA libraries for TCRalpha and TCRbeta were prepared by 5'RACE using constant-segment primers, with sample barcodes and unique molecular identifiers added. Trizol reagent was used to extract RNA from every sample. The libraries were amplified in two PCR steps, and the second step added a second sample barcode and Illumina TruSeq adapters. The libraries were sequenced on an Illumina NovaSeq using 2 x 150 bp paired-end reads. The original methods were these. The reads were demultiplexed and collapsed into UMI-guided consensus sequences using migec v1.2.7. Using mixcr v2.1.11, UMI consensuses were aligned to TRA and TRB V and J templates and then assembled into clonotypes. Expanded or contracted clonotypes were those called significant by both edgeR and NoisET, with noise models trained on biological replicates. For edgeR calls, the thresholds were a false discovery rate-adjusted p below 0.01 and a log2 fold-change of 1. As an exploratory analysis of dynamics, max-normalized trajectories of the 1000 most abundant clonotypes were examined with PCA combined with hierarchical clustering. The CD4 or CD8 phenotype of responding clones was assigned using the separately sequenced CD4+ and CD8+ repertoires. TCRdb's own reprocessing of the public reads used fastp at Q25 and MiXCR and kept productive beta chains. Every distinct CDR3 protein forms one entry, paired with its most common genes and DNA. V and J calls and clone size were set by TCRdb, not the authors. The sample table contains roughly 89,000 distinct CDR3 sequences; only one count was recorded for approximately 13% of them. The top ten clones comprise around a quarter of the sample.

The cysteine opens and the phenylalanine closes a CDR3 of 15 amino acids. Only the CDR3 DNA stays, 45 bases, in frame from base 1. CDR1 and CDR2 (SGHTA, FQGNSA) derive from the germline V gene. The junction carries 16 bases between V and J, which are trimmed by 5 bases and 4 bases respectively. The sequenced material came from PBMCs or a T cell subset sorted from them (not recorded which). This receptor chain uses TRBV7-2 and TRBJ2-3, with TRBD2 tentatively as D gene (6 bases match). This TCR was recovered from an adult woman who had mild COVID-19 (a few samples of this study predate the infection). The sample titles of this study are shuffled in the database, so cell type and time point are left out; the donor was told from shared clones. Here the CDR3 is given as CASSPRGGSPDTQYF. The DNA sequence is as follows: TGTGCCAGCAGCCCCCGTGGGGGGAGTCCAGATACGCAGTATTTT.